What follows are 22 T cell receptor beta chains derived from one specimen sequenced in a study of regulatory T cells in long-lasting Graves disease. With iRepertoire HTBI primers and Arm-PCR of CDR3 regions, TCR beta libraries were built. TCRdb analysed the multiplex PCR reads with MiXCR anew, one entry per CDR3 protein. The table records about 540,000 distinct CDR3 sequences, roughly 13% of them present only once. Time point indicated: newly diagnosed GD, antithyroid drugs for less than 3 months. Researchers made the TCR library from RNA that was extracted from PBMCs. These data also featured in a second study, about T cells in Graves' hyperthyroidism and ophthalmopathy.

Sequencing was performed on peripheral blood mononuclear cells (PBMCs), taken at new diagnosis, from a patient treated with antithyroid drugs. Every receptor here comes from a man aged 25 to 40 with Graves disease.

This clonotype was counted a few times. This rearrangement joins TRBV10-2 to TRBJ2-1; D not certain. CDR1 and CDR2 from the germline V gene are WSHSY and SAAADI. The ends were cut back, 1 base at V and 4 bases at J, with 8 bases in the middle. CDR3 size: 14 residues. CDR3 bases: TGCGCCAGCAGTGAGTTTGGCGGTTACAATGAGCAGTTCTTC. Translation gives CASSEFGGYNEQFF.

This rearrangement joins TRBV29-1 to TRBJ2-1, with 11 positions matching TRBD2. This CDR3 is 14 amino acids long. The V segment lost 4 bases and the J segment 10 bases; nucleotides outside the gene matches: 9. Germline V gene lookup returns CDR1 SQVTM and CDR2 ANQGSEA. The CDR3 loop is CSVAGTSGAGEQFF. The CDR3 DNA sequence: TGCAGCGTTGCCGGGACTAGCGGAGCGGGGGAGCAGTTCTTC.

This clonotype was observed many times. The V call is TRBV27, the J call TRBJ2-7, with 8 bases identical to TRBD2. The V segment lost 5 bases and the J segment 6 bases; nucleotides outside the gene matches: 12. The CDR3 runs to 15 residues. The germline gives CDR1 MNHEY, CDR2 SMNVEV (reference sequence). Here the CDR3 DNA reads TGTGCCAGCAGTCCTCTACCCAGCGGGGGCCCCGAGCAGTACTTC. Its translation: CASSPLPSGGPEQYF.

This clonotype was seen many times. The gene calls are TRBV20-1 and TRBJ2-3; D might be TRBD2 (6 bases). Trimming cost V 1 base and J 2 bases, with 13 bases left between them. The germline V gene has CDR1 DFQATT and CDR2 SNEGSKA (reference sequence). The CDR3 length is 15 residues. This CDR3 is CSARAQGGTTDTQYF. In DNA, the CDR3 is TGCAGTGCTAGAGCCCAGGGAGGAACCACAGATACGCAGTATTTT.

This clonotype was counted ten times or more. The rearrangement joins TRBV6-1 to TRBJ1-2; D might be TRBD1 (5 bases). This CDR3 spans 13 amino acids. V lost 6 bases and J 2 bases, leaving 10 bases between the germline ends. Germline V gives CDR1 MNHNS, CDR2 SASEGT. The CDR3 loop reads CASRWGENYGYTF. In nucleotides, the CDR3 is TGTGCCAGCAGGTGGGGGGAAAACTATGGCTACACCTTC.

The chain is built from TRBV5-1 and TRBJ2-7, with 7 bases lining up with TRBD2. The V gene's germline CDR1 is SGHRS and CDR2 YFSETQ. CDR3 length equals 16 residues. Trimming cost V 4 bases and J 6 bases; bases outside gene matches: 16. The chain's CDR3 is CASSLLAGDFTSEQYF. DNA for the CDR3: TGCGCCAGCAGCCTTTTGGCGGGGGATTTTACAAGCGAGCAGTACTTC.

This clonotype appeared many times. The J gene is TRBJ2-1, the V gene TRBV29-1; 9 bases are a match to TRBD1. Trimming cost V 8 bases and J 9 bases; bases outside gene matches: 11. This CDR3 is 13 amino acids long. In germline, CDR1 is SQVTM, CDR2 ANQGSEA. The DNA of the CDR3 is TGCAGCATAGTGGACAGGGGCCCAAGTGAGCAGTTCTTC. Protein product: CSIVDRGPSEQFF.

V usage is TRBV5-1 and J usage is TRBJ2-2; 9 bases match TRBD2. Germline assignment: CDR1 SGHRS and CDR2 YFSETQ. The CDR3 totals 16 residues. The V and J ends lost 4 bases and 4 bases, in that order; junction bases with no gene match: 8. CDR3 nucleotide sequence: TGCGCCAGCAGCCTCAGACTAGCGGAGATCACCGGGGAGCTGTTTTTT. Amino acid sequence: CASSLRLAEITGELFF. Using reference TRBV5-1 and TRBJ2-2 for the parts outside the CDR3, the full variable domain is KAGVTQTPRYLIKTRGQQVTLSCSPISGHRSVSWYQQTPGQGLQFLFEYFSETQRNKGNFPGRFSGRQFSNSRSEMNVSTLELGDSALYLCASSLRLAEITGELFFGEGSRLTVL.

The V call is TRBV24-1, the J call TRBJ2-3; the D gene could be TRBD1 or TRBD2 (5 bases each). The V end lost 0 bases, the J end lost 7 bases, and 16 bases lay between the germline ends. This CDR3 contains 16 residues. Germline CDR1 and CDR2: KGHDR and SFDVKD. CDR3 coding DNA: TGTGCCACCAGTGATTTGCGGGACCGCCGAGTGAATACGCAGTATTTT. As protein: CATSDLRDRRVNTQYF.

This clonotype was seen at least ten times. The chain couples TRBV5-1 to TRBJ2-3; 7 bases are a match to TRBD2. This CDR3 has 15 amino acids. Per germline, CDR1 SGHRS and CDR2 YFSETQ. Trimming at V came to 4 bases and at J to 0 bases, leaving 5 bases not matched to a gene. The CDR3 sequence: CASSMSGASTDTQYF. The CDR3 DNA sequence: TGCGCCAGCAGCATGAGCGGGGCGAGCACAGATACGCAGTATTTT.

This clonotype was seen repeatedly, ten times or more. The CDR3 DNA reads as TGCAGTGCTAGTTCCGCGGGAAACAATGAGCAGTTCTTC. This encodes CSASSAGNNEQFF. The chain uses TRBV20-1 and TRBJ2-1, with D tentatively TRBD2 (6 bases). CDR1 is DFQATT, CDR2 SNEGSKA, per germline (reference sequence). The CDR3 loop spans 13 amino acids. V was pared by 3 bases and J by 5 bases, with 11 bases between.

This clonotype was seen ten or more times. V gene TRBV5-1 combines with J gene TRBJ2-1, with a possible D match to TRBD2 (6 bases). The CDR3 runs 14 residues. Trimming shortened V by 0 bases and J by 4 bases, and 8 bases separated the two germline ends. Germline-derived CDR1 and CDR2 are SGHRS and YFSETQ. CDR3 sequence: CASSLAGEYNEQFF. The CDR3 DNA reads TGCGCCAGCAGCTTGGCGGGGGAATACAATGAGCAGTTCTTC.

This clonotype was seen more than once but under ten times. Just one base apart from a much larger clone, this may be a read error. The chain combines TRBV5-1 with TRBJ2-3; no definite D call. The length of the CDR3 is 12 residues. Per germline, CDR1 SGHRS and CDR2 YFSETQ. Here the CDR3 reads CASSWTTDTQYF. The CDR3 DNA is TGTGCCAGCAGCTGGACCACAGATACGCAGTATTTT.

This clonotype was counted at least ten times. The V call is TRBV30, the J call TRBJ2-1; D not certain. CDR1 and CDR2 (germline): GTSNPN, SVGIG (reference sequence). The CDR3 has 15 residues. V gave up 0 bases and J gave up 0 bases, with 9 bases separating them. As DNA, the CDR3 is TGTGCCTGGAGTGTACCTTGGATCTCCTACAATGAGCAGTTCTTC. It is translated as CAWSVPWISYNEQFF.

This clonotype came up a few times. This chain connects TRBV7-6 to TRBJ2-2, with a possible D match to TRBD2 (5 bases). The ends were cut back, 5 bases at V and 4 bases at J, with 17 bases in the middle. Germline values: CDR1 SGHVS, CDR2 FNYEAQ. This CDR3 has 16 amino acids. The CDR3 here is CASSRGWPGVTGELFF. CDR3 DNA sequence: TGTGCCAGCAGCCGCGGGTGGCCAGGAGTCACCGGGGAGCTGTTTTTT.

This clonotype was seen only a few times. The chain has TRBV3-1 and TRBJ2-1; 8 nucleotides match TRBD2. Germline CDR1 LGHDT, CDR2 YNNKEL (reference sequence). The CDR3 is 13 amino acids. J gave up 5 bases and V 4 bases, and 1 base lay outside the gene matches. The CDR3, as DNA: TGTGCCAGCAGCCCACTAGCGGACAATGAGCAGTTCTTC. Translation: CASSPLADNEQFF.

This clonotype was picked up many times. The gene calls are TRBV12-3 or TRBV12-4 and TRBJ1-3; D is unresolved. Trimming stripped 7 bases from V and 0 bases from J, with 10 bases between. The CDR3 sequence is 14 residues long. CDR3 residues: CASTPGLSGNTIYF. CDR3 sequence (DNA): TGTGCCAGCACTCCTGGGCTCTCTGGAAACACCATATATTTT.

The sample holds many counts of this clonotype. The CDR3: CASSKSGRDNQPQHF. In DNA, the CDR3 is TGTGCCAGCAGTAAATCAGGTAGAGACAATCAGCCCCAGCATTTT. The chain recombines TRBV12-3 or TRBV12-4 with TRBJ1-5; D uncertain. CDR3 size: 15 residues. With 5 bases removed from V and 3 bases from J, the gap between germline ends came to 14 bases.

With regard to this clonotype: A single base is all that separates this from a far larger clone, so a read error is likely. This chain connects TRBV3-1 to TRBJ1-1; D remains ambiguous. The CDR3 is 11 amino acids. The ends were cut back, 11 bases at V and 8 bases at J, with 15 bases in the middle. CDR1 and CDR2 from the germline V gene are LGHDT and YNNKEL (reference sequence). The DNA for the CDR3 is TGTGCCGGCACAGTGGGTGAGGAAGCTTTCTTT. This sequence encodes CAGTVGEEAFF. Complete variable domain (other parts from reference TRBV3-1 and TRBJ1-1): DTAVSQTPKYLVTQMGNDKSIKCEQNLGHDTMYWYKQDSKKFLKIMFSYNNKELIINETVPNRFSPKSPDKAHLNLHINSLELGDSAVYFCAGTVGEEAFFGQGTRLTVV.

On this clonotype itself: A read error is possible here, since a much larger clone lies one base away. The V and J genes are TRBV27 and TRBJ1-5, with no clear D. This CDR3 spans 13 amino acids. Germline CDR1 and CDR2: MNHEY and SMNVEV (reference sequence). The CDR3 sequence: CASSFVENQPRHF. Here the CDR3 DNA reads TGTGCCAGCAGTTTTGTGGAGAATCAGCCCCGGCATTTT.

This clonotype was picked up many times. This chain joins TRBV2 and TRBJ1-4; D gene ambiguous. The CDR3 extends over 13 amino acids. V lost 8 bases to trimming and J lost 3 bases, with 10 bases between them. Germline CDR1 and CDR2: SNHLY and FYNNEI. CDR3 region: CASRRVSNEKLFF. The CDR3 region has the DNA TGTGCCAGCCGTCGGGTCTCTAATGAAAAACTGTTTTTT.

There are many counts of this clonotype. The gene calls are TRBV20-1 and TRBJ1-1; D is ambiguous. CDR3 length: 14 amino acids. Deletions cut 1 base from V and 1 base from J, with 10 bases between. Germline V gene sequence: CDR1 DFQATT, CDR2 SNEGSKA (reference sequence). For the CDR3, the DNA is TGCAGTGCTAGAGCCCCACTGGGGAACACTGAAGCTTTCTTT. This translates into CSARAPLGNTEAFF.